This TCR beta chain came from a study of tumour-infiltrating T cells in Burkitt lymphoma. Across the whole study: Patients covered every epidemiological subtype of Burkitt lymphoma. Overall and progression-free survival were predicted by productive clonality.

Concerning this clone: Its antigen is unknown.

Study conclusions and caveats: Several public clonotypes were shared across many Burkitt lymphoma patients.

Clones were sequenced by immunoSEQ multiplex PCR, and TCRdb holds only the in-frame ones, with some missing. The table includes 6,400 or so clones, more than 75% detected once. The V and J ends lost 3 bases and 4 bases, in that order; junction bases with no gene match: 2. The CDR3 totals 14 residues. CDR1 and CDR2 from the germline V gene are SGHTA and FQGNSA. The receptor was isolated from a human donor with Burkitt lymphoma. V and J are TRBV7-2 and TRBJ2-1; the match to TRBD1 covers 8 bases. The sample taken for sequencing was tumor tissue. Written as DNA, the CDR3 is TGTGCCAGCAGCTTGGGACAGGCTTACAATGAGCAGTTCTTC. This translates into CASSLGQAYNEQFF.